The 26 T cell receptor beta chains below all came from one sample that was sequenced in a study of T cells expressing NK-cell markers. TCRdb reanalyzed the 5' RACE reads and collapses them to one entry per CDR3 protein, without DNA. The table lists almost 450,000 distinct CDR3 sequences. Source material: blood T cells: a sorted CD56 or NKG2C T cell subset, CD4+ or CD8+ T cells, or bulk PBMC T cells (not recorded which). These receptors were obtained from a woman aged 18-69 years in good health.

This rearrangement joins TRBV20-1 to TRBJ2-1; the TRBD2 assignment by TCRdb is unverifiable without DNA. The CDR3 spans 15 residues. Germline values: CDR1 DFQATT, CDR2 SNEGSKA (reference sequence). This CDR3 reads CSASTLAAGYNEQFF.

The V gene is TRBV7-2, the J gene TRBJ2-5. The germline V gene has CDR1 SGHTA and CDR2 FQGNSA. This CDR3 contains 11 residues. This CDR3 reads CASSFIETQYF.

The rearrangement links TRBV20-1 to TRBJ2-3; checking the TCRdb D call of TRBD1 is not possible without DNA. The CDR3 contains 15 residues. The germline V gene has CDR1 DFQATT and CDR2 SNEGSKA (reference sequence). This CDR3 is CSARGTGGSTDTQYF.

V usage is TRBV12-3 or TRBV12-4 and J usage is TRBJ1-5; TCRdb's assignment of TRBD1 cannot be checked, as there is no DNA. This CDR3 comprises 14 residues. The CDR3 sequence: CASRGTAAPQPQHF.

The CDR3 protein is CASSLVANSYEQYF. This chain links TRBV5-1 with TRBJ2-7. The germline V gene has CDR1 SGHRS and CDR2 YFSETQ. The CDR3 spans 14 residues.

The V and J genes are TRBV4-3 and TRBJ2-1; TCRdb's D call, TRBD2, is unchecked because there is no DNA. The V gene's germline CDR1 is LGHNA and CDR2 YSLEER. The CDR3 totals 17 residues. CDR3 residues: CASSQVTSGRVNNEQFF.

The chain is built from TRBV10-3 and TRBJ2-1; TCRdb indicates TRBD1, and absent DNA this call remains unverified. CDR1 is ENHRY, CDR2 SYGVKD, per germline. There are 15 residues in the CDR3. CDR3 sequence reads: CATRGGGMQSNEQFF.

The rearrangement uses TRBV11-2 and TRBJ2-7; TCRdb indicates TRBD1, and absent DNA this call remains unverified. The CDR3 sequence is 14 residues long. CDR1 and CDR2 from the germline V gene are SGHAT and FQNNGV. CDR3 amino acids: CASSLFGGSDEQYF.

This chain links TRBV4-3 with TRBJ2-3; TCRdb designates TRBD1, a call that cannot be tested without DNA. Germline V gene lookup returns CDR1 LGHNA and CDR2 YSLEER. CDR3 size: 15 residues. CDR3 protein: CASSPGRADTHTQYF.

The CDR3 sequence: CASSPGRGAYNEQFF. The genes are TRBV4-3 and TRBJ2-1; TCRdb names TRBD2, which stays unverified in the absence of DNA. This CDR3 contains 15 residues. Germline CDR1 and CDR2: LGHNA and YSLEER.

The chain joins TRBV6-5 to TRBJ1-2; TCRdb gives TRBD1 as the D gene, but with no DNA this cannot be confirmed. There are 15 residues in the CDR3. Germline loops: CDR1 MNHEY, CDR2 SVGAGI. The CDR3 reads CASSYQGSIDYGYTF.

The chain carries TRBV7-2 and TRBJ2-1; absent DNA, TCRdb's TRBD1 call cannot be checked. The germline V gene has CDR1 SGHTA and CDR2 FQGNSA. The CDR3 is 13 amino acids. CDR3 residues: CASSAQVVYEQFF.

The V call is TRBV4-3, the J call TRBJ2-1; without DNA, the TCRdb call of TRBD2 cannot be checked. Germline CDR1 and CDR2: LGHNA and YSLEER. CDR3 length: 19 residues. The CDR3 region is CASSQEWAPAGSTRNEQFF.

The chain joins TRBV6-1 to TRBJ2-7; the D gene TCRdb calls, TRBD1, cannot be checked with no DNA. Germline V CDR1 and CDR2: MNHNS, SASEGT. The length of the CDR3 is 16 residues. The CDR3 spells CASRSAPGQGLYEQYF.

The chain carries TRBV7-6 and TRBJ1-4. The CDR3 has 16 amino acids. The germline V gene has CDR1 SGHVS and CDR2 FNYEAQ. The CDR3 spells CASSSPQQGANEKLFF.

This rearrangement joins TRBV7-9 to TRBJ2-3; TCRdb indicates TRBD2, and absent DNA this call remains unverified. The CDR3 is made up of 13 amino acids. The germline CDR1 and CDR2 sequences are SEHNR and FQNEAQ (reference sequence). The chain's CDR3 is CASSQTTLDTQYF.

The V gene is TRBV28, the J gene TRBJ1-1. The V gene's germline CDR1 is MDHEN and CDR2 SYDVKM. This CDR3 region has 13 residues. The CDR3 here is CASRPRANTEAFF.

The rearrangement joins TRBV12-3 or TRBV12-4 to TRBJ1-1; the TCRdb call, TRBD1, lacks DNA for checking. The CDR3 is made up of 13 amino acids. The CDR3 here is CASNNRGRPEAFF.

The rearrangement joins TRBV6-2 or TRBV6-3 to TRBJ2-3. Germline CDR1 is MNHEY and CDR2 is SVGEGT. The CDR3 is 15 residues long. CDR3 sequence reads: CASSYSVAGTDTQYF.

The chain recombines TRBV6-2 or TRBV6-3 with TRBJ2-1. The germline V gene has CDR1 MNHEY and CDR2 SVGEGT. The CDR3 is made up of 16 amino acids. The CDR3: CASSYTSRQPYNEQFF.

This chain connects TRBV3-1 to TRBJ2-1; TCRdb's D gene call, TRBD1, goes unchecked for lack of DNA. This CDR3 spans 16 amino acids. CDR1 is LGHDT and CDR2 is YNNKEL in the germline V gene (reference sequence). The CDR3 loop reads CASSQQSGTGKNEQFF.

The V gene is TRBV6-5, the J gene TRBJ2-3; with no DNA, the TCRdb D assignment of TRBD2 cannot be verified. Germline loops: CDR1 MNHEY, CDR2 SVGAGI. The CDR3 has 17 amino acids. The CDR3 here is CASSYRTSGEITDTQYF.

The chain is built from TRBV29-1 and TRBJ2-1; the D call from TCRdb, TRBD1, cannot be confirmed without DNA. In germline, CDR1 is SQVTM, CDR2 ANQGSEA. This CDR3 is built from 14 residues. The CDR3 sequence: CSVERDRGYNEQFF.

CDR3 amino acids: CASSAERRGGNYRSSYNEQFF. This chain links TRBV11-2 with TRBJ2-1; TCRdb returns TRBD2, unconfirmable since there is no DNA. The length of the CDR3 is 21 residues. CDR1 is SGHAT, CDR2 FQNNGV, per germline.

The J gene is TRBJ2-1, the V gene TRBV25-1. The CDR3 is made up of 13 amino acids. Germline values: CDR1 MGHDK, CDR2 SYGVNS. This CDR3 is CASGGSPSNEQFF.

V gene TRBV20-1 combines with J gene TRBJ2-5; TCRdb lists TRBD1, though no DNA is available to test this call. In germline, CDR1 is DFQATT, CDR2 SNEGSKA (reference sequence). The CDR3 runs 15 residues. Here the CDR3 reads CSGSGVSWNQETQYF.